This T cell receptor (beta chain) was found in a study of blood T cell repertoires in COVID-19. Study-level background: Samples of COVID-19 (acute and convalescent) were obtained from the United States, Italy and Spain. Nucleic acid was either cDNA or gDNA, and it came from T cells, B-cell-depleted T cells, or PBMCs.

The CDR3 sequence is 13 residues long. Germline V gene data show CDR1 as SNHLY and CDR2 as FYNNEI. Trimming removed 1 base from V and 9 bases from J, with 10 bases in between. Source study methods: From reference gene primer amplification, estimates of nucleated cell counts were derived. Profiling relied on immunoSEQ multiplex PCR, and the TCRdb table lists in-frame clones only, not all of them. V, J and clone size were drawn from that table, and D and trimming were deduced from the DNA. The sample consists of around 350,000 clones, approximately 86% of them appearing once. This clone was detected once.

The chain recombines TRBV2 with TRBJ2-1; tentative D call: TRBD2 (6 bases). Sequenced sample: peripheral blood. The TCR sequence derives from a human donor in a cohort sampled during active COVID-19. The CDR3 DNA sequence: TGTGCCAGCAGTGAAGGTCTTAGCGGTGAGCAGTTCTTC. Translated, it gives CASSEGLSGEQFF.